This TCR beta chain was sequenced during a study of regulatory T cells in long-lasting Graves disease. General study findings and limits: Study was limited to peripheral blood, excluding thyroid tissue. With 2,500 to 3,500 shared public clonotypes, persistent patients exceeded new patients, who shared 966.

This clonotype was observed at least ten times. Its specificity is not known. Time point noted: persistent/refractory GD, antithyroid drugs over 5 years with positive TRAb. Extracted PBMC RNA gave rise to the TCR library. Doctors identified Graves' disease using the American Thyroid Association guidelines. Construction of TCR beta libraries relied on iRepertoire HTBI primers and on Arm-PCR targeting CDR3 regions. TCRdb re-called the multiplex PCR reads with MiXCR, one entry per CDR3 protein. The table lists about 430,000 distinct CDR3 sequences, around 23% of them singletons, with 14% in the top ten. The sample here was peripheral blood mononuclear cells (PBMCs), taken when the disease was refractory, from a patient treated with antithyroid drugs. The receptor's source is a female donor with Graves disease.

The CDR3: CASSEERGQTQYF. For the CDR3, the DNA is TGTGCCAGCAGTGAGGAGCGGGGTCAGACCCAGTACTTC. The rearrangement joins TRBV2 to TRBJ2-5, with TRBD2 matching over 7 bases. There are 13 residues in the CDR3. V lost 3 bases, J lost 6 bases, and 4 bases stayed unmatched. Germline assignment: CDR1 SNHLY and CDR2 FYNNEI.